This TCR beta chain is drawn from a study of T cells after yellow fever vaccination. The ends lost 6 bases at V and 3 bases at J; junction bases unmatched: 5. Germline V CDR1 and CDR2: MNHNS, SASEGT. The CDR3 has 14 amino acids. Production of TCR cDNA was by 5'RACE template switching, which also added a universal primer site and UMIs. TCRdb redid the calling of the 5' RACE reads with MiXCR, one entry per CDR3 protein. The table includes 60,000 to 75,000 distinct CDR3 sequences, approximately 7% detected once. Comment on this clonotype: As yet, its antigen is unknown.

Study conclusions and caveats: Contamination by abundant bulk-population clonotypes could be present in FACS-sorted repertoires.

The rearrangement joins TRBV6-1 to TRBJ2-7, with 10 bases that match TRBD1. This specimen was CD8+ T cells sorted from PBMCs, taken 35 to 50 days after the first yellow fever vaccination. This clonotype originated in a man between 18 and 29 years old who received the YFV17D yellow fever vaccine. The CDR3, as DNA: TGTGCCAGCAGGTCCCGGGACAGGGGCTACGAGCAGTACTTC. Protein product: CASRSRDRGYEQYF.